The text below deals with one T cell receptor beta chain. No antigen is known for it. These data are taken from a study of cytomegalovirus exposure and HLA in healthy donors. Regarding the study as a whole: The authors later found HLA-associated TCR beta chains more clonally expanded than equally common others. In a later analysis, specific HLA alleles were associated with under 20,000 TCR beta sequences at a 0.05 false discovery rate.

The primer mix had 60 Vbeta and 13 Jbeta primers. TCRdb's table, derived via immunoSEQ multiplex PCR, lists solely in-frame clones and lacks some. Of roughly 150,000 clones in the sample, over 80% were seen once. CDR3 length equals 14 residues. V lost 0 bases and J 5 bases, leaving 10 bases between the germline ends. Germline V gives CDR1 ENHRY, CDR2 SYGVKD. The sequencing input was PBMCs. The chain has TRBV10-3 and TRBJ2-5; D might be TRBD1 (6 bases). The source of this sequence is a male donor in good health and CMV-seronegative. CDR3 in amino acids: CAISESDQGETQYF. Here the CDR3 DNA reads TGTGCCATCAGTGAGTCGGATCAGGGGGAGACCCAGTACTTC.